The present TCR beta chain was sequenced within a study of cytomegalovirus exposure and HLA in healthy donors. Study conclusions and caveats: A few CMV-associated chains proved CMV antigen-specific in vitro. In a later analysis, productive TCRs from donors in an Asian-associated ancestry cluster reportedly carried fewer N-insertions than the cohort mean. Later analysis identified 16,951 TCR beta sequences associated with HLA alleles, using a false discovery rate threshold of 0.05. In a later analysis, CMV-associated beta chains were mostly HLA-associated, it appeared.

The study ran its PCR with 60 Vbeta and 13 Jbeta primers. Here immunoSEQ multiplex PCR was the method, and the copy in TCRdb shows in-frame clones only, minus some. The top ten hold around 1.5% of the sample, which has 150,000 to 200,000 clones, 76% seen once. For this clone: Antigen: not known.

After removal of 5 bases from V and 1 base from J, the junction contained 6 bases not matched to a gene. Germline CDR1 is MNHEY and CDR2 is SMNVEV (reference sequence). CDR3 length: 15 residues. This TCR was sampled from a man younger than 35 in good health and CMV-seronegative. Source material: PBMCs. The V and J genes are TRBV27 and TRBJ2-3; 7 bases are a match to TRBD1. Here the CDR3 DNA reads TGTGCCAGCAGTCGACAGGGACGGGGCACAGATACGCAGTATTTT. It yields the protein CASSRQGRGTDTQYF.